The following is a T cell receptor (beta chain) sequence with its context. This specimen comes from a study of blood T cell repertoires in COVID-19. Across the whole study: Samples taken during acute and convalescent COVID-19 were collected in the United States, Italy and Spain.

Enrolled through a virtual design, the participants were between roughly 18 and 90 years of age and came from some 26 US areas. Participant reports of clinical history set cohort assignment. Clones were read by immunoSEQ multiplex PCR, and TCRdb kept only the in-frame ones, dropping some. The sample has approximately 210,000 clones; about 90% are singletons. CDR1 is MNHEY and CDR2 is SMNVEV in the germline V gene (reference sequence). The CDR3 runs to 13 residues. V was trimmed by 4 bases and J by 2 bases, leaving 6 bases between them. This receptor was obtained from a woman aged 45-65 years with acute COVID-19. Sequenced input: PBMCs or T cells enriched from blood (not recorded which). The rearrangement links TRBV27 to TRBJ1-3; perhaps TRBD1 as D (5 bases). CDR3 amino acids: CASSWGAGNTIYF. CDR3 DNA sequence: TGTGCCAGCAGTTGGGGGGCTGGAAACACCATATATTTT.